This TCR beta chain was retrieved from a study of blood T cell repertoires in COVID-19. Turning to the study itself: PBMCs, B-cell-depleted T cells, or T cells provided the cDNA or gDNA that made up the material.

After removal of 6 bases from V and 2 bases from J, the junction contained 9 bases not matched to a gene. The germline V gene encodes CDR1 SGHRS and CDR2 YFSETQ. CDR3 length equals 15 residues. In the authors' methods: Researchers report that nucleated cell counts were estimated from reference gene primer amplification. TCRdb's table, derived via immunoSEQ multiplex PCR, lists solely in-frame clones and lacks some. Clonal size and the V and J genes are those of that table, whereas D and trimming came from the DNA. This table has 160,000 or so clones, more than 80% appearing once. This TCR was sampled from a woman in her forties with acute or convalescent COVID-19. Sequencing was performed on peripheral blood. V is TRBV5-1 and J is TRBJ2-5; TRBD1 aligns across 8 bases. The CDR3 protein is CASTRDRLSQETQYF. For the CDR3, the DNA is TGCGCCAGCACCCGGGACAGGCTATCTCAAGAGACCCAGTACTTC.